The sample holds a few counts of the clone carrying this TCR beta chain. A multiplex PCR was run with 60 Vbeta primers and 13 Jbeta primers. Using immunoSEQ multiplex PCR, the repertoire was profiled, and TCRdb retains in-frame clones only, with some absent. This table has around 190,000 clones, 75% to 85% appearing once. The data originate from a study of cytomegalovirus exposure and HLA in healthy donors. Looking at the study overall: A previous analysis identified 95 million to 130 million unique TCR beta sequences derived from 180 million or so T cells. Researchers found that roughly 81% of about 400 genotyped donors fell within the Caucasian-associated ancestry cluster.

CDR3 length equals 14 residues. Looked up from germline, CDR1 is MDHEN and CDR2 is SYDVKM. Trimming removed 2 bases from V and 7 bases from J; junction bases left unmatched: 5. This clonotype was sampled from a woman aged 25 to 39 in good health and CMV-seropositive. The rearrangement uses TRBV28 and TRBJ1-5; 7 bases fit TRBD1. Sequenced: PBMCs. The CDR3 DNA sequence: TGTGCCAGCAGTTTAGAGGGGGCCGGGCAGCCCCAGCATTTT. Amino acid sequence: CASSLEGAGQPQHF.